This T cell receptor (beta chain) emerged from a study of post-analysis software for immune sequencing data. Regarding the study as a whole: People with multiple sclerosis had a significantly lower normalized Chao1 diversity than controls did. Controls had lower frequencies than patients of roughly five TRBV segments, which included TRBV5-6, TRBV5-1 and TRBV20-1.

This clonotype occurred a few times. Antigen: not known. The CDR3 runs 14 residues. Per the germline V gene, CDR1 is MNHEY and CDR2 is SVGAGI. With 8 bases clipped from V and 6 bases from J, the junction kept 7 bases outside the gene matches. Prepared TCR beta cDNA libraries contained unique molecular identifiers. Once about 0.95 to 10 million T cells were used, roughly 500,000 cDNA molecules resulted. One entry per CDR3 protein results from TCRdb running MiXCR on the PCR reads. The data hold 150,000 to 200,000 distinct CDR3 sequences, with about 29% observed a single time. The specimen was blood. The sequence was collected from a girl aged 5 to 17 with multiple sclerosis. The rearrangement links TRBV6-5 to TRBJ2-2; 9 bases agree with TRBD1. The CDR3 is CASGWGQGPGELFF. The DNA for the CDR3 is TGTGCCAGCGGGTGGGGACAGGGCCCCGGGGAGCTGTTTTTT.